Sequencing of this T cell receptor beta chain was carried out in a study of blood T cell repertoires in COVID-19. Study-level background: PBMCs, B-cell-depleted T cells, or T cells provided the cDNA or gDNA that made up the material.

Using immunoSEQ multiplex PCR, the repertoire was profiled, and TCRdb retains in-frame clones only, with some absent. Of under 250,000 clones listed, about 90% are singletons. Sequencing was performed on peripheral blood. The sequence was collected from an elderly man with acute or convalescent COVID-19.

CDR3 in amino acids: CASSAGTGAYEQYF. CDR3 bases: TGTGCCAGCAGTGCCGGGACAGGGGCCTACGAGCAGTACTTC. The chain links TRBV2 to TRBJ2-7; 10 bases line up with TRBD1. The CDR3 length is 14 residues. Germline trimming cut 4 bases from V and 2 bases from J; bases unmatched to any gene: 2. Germline lookup yields CDR1 SNHLY and CDR2 FYNNEI.